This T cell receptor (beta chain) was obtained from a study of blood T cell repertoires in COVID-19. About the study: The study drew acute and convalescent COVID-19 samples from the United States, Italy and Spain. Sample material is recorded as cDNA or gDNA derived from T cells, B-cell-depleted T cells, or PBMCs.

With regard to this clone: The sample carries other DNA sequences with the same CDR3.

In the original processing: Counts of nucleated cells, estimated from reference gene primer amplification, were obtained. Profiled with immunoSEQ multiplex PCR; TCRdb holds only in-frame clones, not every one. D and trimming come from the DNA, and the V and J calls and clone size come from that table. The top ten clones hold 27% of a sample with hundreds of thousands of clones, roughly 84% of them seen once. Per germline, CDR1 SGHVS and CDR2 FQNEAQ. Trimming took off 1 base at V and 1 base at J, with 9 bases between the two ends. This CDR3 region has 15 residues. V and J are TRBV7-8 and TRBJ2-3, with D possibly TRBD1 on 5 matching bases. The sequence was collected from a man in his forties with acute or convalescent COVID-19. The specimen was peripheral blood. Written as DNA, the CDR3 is TGTGCCAGCAGCTTAGGAGGCAGGGGCACAGATACGCAGTATTTT. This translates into CASSLGGRGTDTQYF.